This TCR beta chain was recovered during a study of blood T cell repertoires in COVID-19. Study at large: Sites across the United States, Italy and Spain contributed samples from acute and convalescent COVID-19. In each case, the material was cDNA or gDNA derived from T cells, B-cell-depleted T cells, or PBMCs.

The table came from immunoSEQ multiplex PCR; TCRdb's copy has only in-frame clones and leaves some out. The table shows tens of thousands of clones, with approximately 89% occurring only once. The CDR3 length is 15 residues. Germline V gene data show CDR1 as SGHAT and CDR2 as FQNNGV. V lost 3 bases and J lost 1; bases outside the gene matches: 1. This sequence was found in a man older than 75 with acute or convalescent COVID-19. This chain joins TRBV11-2 and TRBJ2-5, with 11 bases fitting TRBD2. The sequencing sample was made of peripheral blood. The CDR3, as DNA: TGTGCCAGCAGCTTCGGGACTAGCGGCCAAGAGACCCAGTACTTC. Protein sequence: CASSFGTSGQETQYF. The full variable domain, completed using reference TRBV11-2 and TRBJ2-5, is EAGVAQSPRYKIIEKRQSVAFWCNPISGHATLYWYQQILGQGPKLLIQFQNNGVVDDSQLPKDRFSAERLKGVDSTLKIQPAKLEDSAVYLCASSFGTSGQETQYFGPGTRLLVL.